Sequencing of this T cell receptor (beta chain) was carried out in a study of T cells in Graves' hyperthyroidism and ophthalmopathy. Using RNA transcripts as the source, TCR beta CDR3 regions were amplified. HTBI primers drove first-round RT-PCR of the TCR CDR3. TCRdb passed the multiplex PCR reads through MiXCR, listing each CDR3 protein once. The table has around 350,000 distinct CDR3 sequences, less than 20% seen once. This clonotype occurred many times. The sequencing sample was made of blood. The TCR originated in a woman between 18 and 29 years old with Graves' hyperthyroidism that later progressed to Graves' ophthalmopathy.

CDR3 DNA sequence: TGCGCCAGCAGCCAAGACCCTCACGGCGGGAGCCTCACCTACGAGCAGTACTTC. This gives the protein CASSQDPHGGSLTYEQYF. The rearrangement links TRBV4-3 to TRBJ2-7, with TRBD2 identical over 7 bases. The CDR3 covers 18 residues. V was clipped by 0 bases and J by 2 bases; unmatched bases: 13. Germline-derived CDR1 and CDR2 are LGHNA and YSLEER.